This T cell receptor (beta chain) emerged from a study of cytomegalovirus exposure and HLA in healthy donors. Study-level findings and limits: With later analysis, a missense DCLRE1C variant became linked to TCR beta V- and J-gene trimming.

Germline-derived CDR1 and CDR2 are SEHNR and FQNEAQ (reference sequence). This CDR3 has 10 amino acids. Trimming pared 6 bases from V and 9 bases from J, leaving 9 bases between. Researchers ran the PCR with 60 Vbeta and 13 Jbeta primers. The data were produced by immunoSEQ multiplex PCR, yet TCRdb's version contains in-frame clones alone and is incomplete. The table includes around 120,000 clones, 65% to 90% detected once. About this clone itself: Its antigen is undetermined.

Sequencing used PBMCs. The V call is TRBV7-9, the J call TRBJ2-7; tentative D call: TRBD1 (6 bases). This clonotype originated in a girl aged 2-9 years in good health and CMV-seronegative. DNA of the CDR3: TGTGCCAGCAGGGGGGCGGCGCAGTACTTC. Translation gives CASRGAAQYF. The full variable domain, rest sourced from reference TRBV7-9 and TRBJ2-7, is DTGVSQNPRHKITKRGQNVTFRCDPISEHNRLYWYRQTLGQGPEFLTYFQNEAQLEKSRLLSDRFSAERPKGSFSTLEIQRTEQGDSAMYLCASRGAAQYFGPGTRLTVT.